The subject of this entry is one T cell receptor (beta chain). Per the study methods: Amplification from reference gene primers served as the basis for estimated nucleated cell counts. Sequencing was performed with immunoSEQ multiplex PCR; in TCRdb, only in-frame clones are kept and a portion is missing. V and J calls and clone size are copied from that table; D and trimming were computed from the DNA. The profile shows over 85,000 clones, more than 65% of them singletons. This entry comes from a study of blood T cell repertoires in COVID-19. Study background: Researchers got acute and convalescent COVID-19 samples from the United States, Italy and Spain. The analysed material was cDNA or gDNA that came from T cells, B-cell-depleted T cells, or PBMCs.

Trimming removed 4 bases from V and 0 bases from J; junction bases left unmatched: 3. The CDR3 has 14 amino acids. CDR1 and CDR2 from the germline V gene are SGDLS and YYNGEE. The sequence was collected from a woman over 75 with acute or convalescent COVID-19. Input material: peripheral blood. The chain couples TRBV9 to TRBJ2-5; 7 bases align to TRBD2. Written as DNA, the CDR3 is TGTGCCAGCAGCCAACGGGGGGACCAAGAGACCCAGTACTTC. It codes for CASSQRGDQETQYF.